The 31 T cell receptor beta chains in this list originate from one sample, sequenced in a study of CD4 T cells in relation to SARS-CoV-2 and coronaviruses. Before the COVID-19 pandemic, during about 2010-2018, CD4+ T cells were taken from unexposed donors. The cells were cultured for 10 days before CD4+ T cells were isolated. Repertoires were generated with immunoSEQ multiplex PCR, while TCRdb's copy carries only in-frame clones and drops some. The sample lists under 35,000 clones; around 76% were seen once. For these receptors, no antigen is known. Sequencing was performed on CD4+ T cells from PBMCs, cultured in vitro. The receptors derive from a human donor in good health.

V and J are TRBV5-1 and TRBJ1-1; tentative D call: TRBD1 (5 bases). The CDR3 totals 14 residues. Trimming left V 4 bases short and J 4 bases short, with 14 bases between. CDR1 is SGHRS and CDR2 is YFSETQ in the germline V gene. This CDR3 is CASSTRQHRTEAFF. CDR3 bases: TGCGCCAGCAGCACTAGACAGCACCGCACTGAAGCTTTCTTT. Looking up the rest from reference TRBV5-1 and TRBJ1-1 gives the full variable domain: KAGVTQTPRYLIKTRGQQVTLSCSPISGHRSVSWYQQTPGQGLQFLFEYFSETQRNKGNFPGRFSGRQFSNSRSEMNVSTLELGDSALYLCASSTRQHRTEAFFGQGTRLTVV.

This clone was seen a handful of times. CDR3 loop: CAISGYGQATEAFF. CDR3 in DNA: TGTGCCATCAGTGGATACGGACAGGCCACTGAAGCTTTCTTT. The J gene is TRBJ1-1, the V gene TRBV10-3; TRBD1 agrees at 7 bases. Trimming at V came to 4 bases and at J to 4 bases, leaving 6 bases not matched to a gene. The CDR3 runs to 14 residues. The germline V gene encodes CDR1 ENHRY and CDR2 SYGVKD.

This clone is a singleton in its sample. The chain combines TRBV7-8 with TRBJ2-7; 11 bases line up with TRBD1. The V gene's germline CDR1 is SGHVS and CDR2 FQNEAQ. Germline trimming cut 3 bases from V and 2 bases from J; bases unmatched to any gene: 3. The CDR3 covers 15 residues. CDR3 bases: TGTGCCAGCAGCTTGGGGGGACAGGGGGCCTACGAGCAGTACTTC. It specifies CASSLGGQGAYEQYF.

CDR3 bases: TGTGCCAGCAGCTTAGCCAGTCCCTACGAGCAGTACTTC. Translation: CASSLASPYEQYF. The J gene is TRBJ2-7, the V gene TRBV7-2; D is ambiguous. Trimming stripped 0 bases from V and 2 bases from J, with 5 bases between. This CDR3 is 13 amino acids long. CDR1 is SGHTA and CDR2 is FQGNSA in the germline V gene.

CDR3 sequence: CASSLSGTSGNTQYF. CDR3 in DNA: TGTGCCAGCAGCTTAAGCGGGACTAGCGGGAACACGCAGTATTTT. This chain connects TRBV7-3 to TRBJ2-3; TRBD2 matches at 13 bases. CDR1 is SGHTA, CDR2 FQGTGA, per germline. The CDR3 is made up of 15 amino acids. The J segment lost 9 bases and the V segment lost 1 base, leaving 4 bases of the junction unmatched.

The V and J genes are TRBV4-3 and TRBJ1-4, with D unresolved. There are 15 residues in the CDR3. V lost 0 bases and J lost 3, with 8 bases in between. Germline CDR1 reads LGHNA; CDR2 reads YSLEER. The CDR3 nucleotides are TGCGCCAGCAGCCAAGATAACCAGTCTAATGAAAAACTGTTTTTT. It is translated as CASSQDNQSNEKLFF.

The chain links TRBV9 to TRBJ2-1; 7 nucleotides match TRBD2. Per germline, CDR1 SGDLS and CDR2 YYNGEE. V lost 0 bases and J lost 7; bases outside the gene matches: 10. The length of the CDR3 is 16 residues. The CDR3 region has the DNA TGTGCCAGCAGCGTAGGGGCTGGAGCGGGGTCGAATGAGCAGTTCTTC. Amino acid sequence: CASSVGAGAGSNEQFF.

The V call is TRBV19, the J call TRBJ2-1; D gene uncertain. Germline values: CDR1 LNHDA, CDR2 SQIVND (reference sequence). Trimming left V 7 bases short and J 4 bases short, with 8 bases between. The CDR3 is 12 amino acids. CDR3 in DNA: TGTGCCAGTACGGGCCCGTACAATGAGCAGTTCTTC. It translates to CASTGPYNEQFF.

The DNA of the CDR3 is TGTGCCAGCAGGCCGGGACAGGGGGTTACCGGGGAGCTGTTTTTT. Translating it yields CASRPGQGVTGELFF. The chain has TRBV5-5 and TRBJ2-2; TRBD1 matches 11 bases. Looked up from germline, CDR1 is SGHKS and CDR2 is YYEKEE (reference sequence). J was trimmed by 5 bases and V by 5 bases; bases with no gene match: 5. The CDR3 consists of 15 residues.

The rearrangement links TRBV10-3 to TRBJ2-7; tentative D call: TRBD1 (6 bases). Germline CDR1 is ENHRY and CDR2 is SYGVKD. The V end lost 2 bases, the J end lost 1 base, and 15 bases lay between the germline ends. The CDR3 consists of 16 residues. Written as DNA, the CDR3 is TGTGCCATCAGTGAGACCTACAGGGTGGGGTCCTACGAGCAGTACTTC. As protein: CAISETYRVGSYEQYF.

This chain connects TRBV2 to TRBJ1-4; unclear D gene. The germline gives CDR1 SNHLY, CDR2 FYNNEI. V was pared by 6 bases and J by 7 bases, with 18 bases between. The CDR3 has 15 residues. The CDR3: CASSRRPKKGEKLFF. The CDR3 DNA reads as TGTGCCAGCAGCCGGCGACCAAAAAAAGGTGAAAAACTGTTTTTT.

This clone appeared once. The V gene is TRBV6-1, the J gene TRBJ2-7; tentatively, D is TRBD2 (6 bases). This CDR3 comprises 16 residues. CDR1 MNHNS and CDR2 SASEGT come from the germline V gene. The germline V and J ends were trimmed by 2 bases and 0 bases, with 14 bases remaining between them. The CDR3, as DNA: TGTGCCAGCAGTGAAAGGAGGGAGCTCCTCTCCTACGAGCAGTACTTC. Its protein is CASSERRELLSYEQYF.

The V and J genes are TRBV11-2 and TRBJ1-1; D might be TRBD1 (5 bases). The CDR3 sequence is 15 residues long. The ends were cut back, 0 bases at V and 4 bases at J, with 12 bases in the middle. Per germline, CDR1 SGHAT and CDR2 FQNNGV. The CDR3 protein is CASSLDRGRGTEAFF. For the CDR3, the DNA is TGTGCCAGCAGCTTAGATCGGGGCCGGGGCACTGAAGCTTTCTTT.

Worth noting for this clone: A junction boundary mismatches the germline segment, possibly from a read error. The CDR3 DNA follows: TGTGCCAGCAGCCAAGATAAGACTCCCTCCTTCGAGCAGTACTTC. Translation: CASSQDKTPSFEQYF. The chain is built from TRBV4-2 and TRBJ2-7, with no clear D. The CDR3 length is 15 residues. CDR1 is LGHNA, CDR2 YNFKEQ, per germline.

CDR3 residues: CASSSVGQNQPQHF. DNA for the CDR3: TGTGCCAGCAGCTCGGTCGGGCAGAATCAGCCCCAGCATTTT. This chain joins TRBV6-2 or TRBV6-3 and TRBJ1-5; D gene uncertain. CDR1 is MNHEY and CDR2 is SVGEGT in the germline V gene. The V end lost 6 bases, the J end lost 4 bases, and 13 bases lay between the germline ends. The CDR3 has 14 amino acids.

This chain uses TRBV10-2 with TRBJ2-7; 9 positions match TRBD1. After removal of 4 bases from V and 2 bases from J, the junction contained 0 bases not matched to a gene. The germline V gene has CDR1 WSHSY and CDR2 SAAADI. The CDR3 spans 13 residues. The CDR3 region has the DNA TGCGCCAGCAGTGGACAGGGGGCCTACGAGCAGTACTTC. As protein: CASSGQGAYEQYF.

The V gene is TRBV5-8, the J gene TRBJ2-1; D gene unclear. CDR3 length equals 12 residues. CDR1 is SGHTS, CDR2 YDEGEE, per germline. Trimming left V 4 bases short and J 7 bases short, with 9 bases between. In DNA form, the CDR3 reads TGTGCCAGCAGCCCGTTAAGTAATGAGCAGTTCTTC. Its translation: CASSPLSNEQFF.

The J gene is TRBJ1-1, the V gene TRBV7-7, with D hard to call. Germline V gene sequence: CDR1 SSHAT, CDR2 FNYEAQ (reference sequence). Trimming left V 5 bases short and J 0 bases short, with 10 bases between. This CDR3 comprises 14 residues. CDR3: CASSPHGLNTEAFF. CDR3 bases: TGTGCCAGCAGCCCACACGGGCTGAACACTGAAGCTTTCTTT.

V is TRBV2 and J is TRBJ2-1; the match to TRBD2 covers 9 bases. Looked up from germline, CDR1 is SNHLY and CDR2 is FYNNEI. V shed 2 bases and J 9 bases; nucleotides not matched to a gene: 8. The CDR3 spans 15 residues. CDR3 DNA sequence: TGTGCCAGCAGTGAACTTGCTAGCGGGAAAGGTGAGCAGTTCTTC. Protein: CASSELASGKGEQFF.

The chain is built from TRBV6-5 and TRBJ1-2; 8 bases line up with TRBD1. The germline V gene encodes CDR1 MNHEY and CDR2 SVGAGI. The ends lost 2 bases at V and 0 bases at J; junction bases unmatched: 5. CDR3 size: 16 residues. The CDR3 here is CASSYRGQATNYGYTF. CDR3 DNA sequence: TGTGCCAGCAGTTACCGGGGACAGGCAACTAACTATGGCTACACCTTC.

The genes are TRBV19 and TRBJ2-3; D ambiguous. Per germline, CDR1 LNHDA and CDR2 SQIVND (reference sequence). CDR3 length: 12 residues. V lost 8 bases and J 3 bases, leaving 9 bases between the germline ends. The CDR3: CASGGRTDTQYF. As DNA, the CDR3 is TGTGCCAGTGGTGGCAGAACAGATACGCAGTATTTT.

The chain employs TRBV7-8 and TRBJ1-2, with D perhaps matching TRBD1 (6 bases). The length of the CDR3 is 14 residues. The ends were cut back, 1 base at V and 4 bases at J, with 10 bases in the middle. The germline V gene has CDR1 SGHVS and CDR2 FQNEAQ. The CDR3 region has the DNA TGTGCCAGCAGCTTAGAAGGGGGATCCTATGGCTACACCTTC. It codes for CASSLEGGSYGYTF.

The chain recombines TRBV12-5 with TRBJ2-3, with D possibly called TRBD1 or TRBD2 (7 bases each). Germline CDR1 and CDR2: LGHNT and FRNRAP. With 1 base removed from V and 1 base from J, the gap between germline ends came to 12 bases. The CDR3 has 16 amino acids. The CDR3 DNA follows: TGTGCTAGTGGTTTGGGTCAGGGGGGGGGCACAGATACGCAGTATTTT. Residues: CASGLGQGGGTDTQYF.

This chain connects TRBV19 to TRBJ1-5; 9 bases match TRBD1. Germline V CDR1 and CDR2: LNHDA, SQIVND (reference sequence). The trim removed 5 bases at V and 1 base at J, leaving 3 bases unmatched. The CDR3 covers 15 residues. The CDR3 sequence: CASSYDRGSNQPQHF. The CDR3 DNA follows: TGTGCCAGTAGTTATGACAGGGGGAGCAATCAGCCCCAGCATTTT.

CDR3 sequence: CASSPGAHTDTQYF. The CDR3 bases are TGTGCCAGCTCACCAGGGGCCCACACAGATACGCAGTATTTT. V gene TRBV18 combines with J gene TRBJ2-3; a weak D match, TRBD1 (5 bases). Germline CDR1 is KGHSH and CDR2 is LQKENI. V shed 2 bases and J shed 2 bases, with 8 bases lying between them. The CDR3 loop spans 14 amino acids.

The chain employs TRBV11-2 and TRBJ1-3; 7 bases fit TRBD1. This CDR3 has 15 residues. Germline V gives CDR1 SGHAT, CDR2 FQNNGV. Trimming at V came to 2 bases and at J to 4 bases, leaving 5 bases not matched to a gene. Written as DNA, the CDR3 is TGTGCCAGCAGCTTAAAGGGGGCTGAAGGAAACACCATATATTTT. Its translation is CASSLKGAEGNTIYF.

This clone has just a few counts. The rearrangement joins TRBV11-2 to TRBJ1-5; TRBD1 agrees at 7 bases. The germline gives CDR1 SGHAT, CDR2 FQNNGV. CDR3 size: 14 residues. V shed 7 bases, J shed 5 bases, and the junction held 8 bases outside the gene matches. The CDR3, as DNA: TGTGCCAGCACCCGGGGACAGCAGGATCAGCCCCAGCATTTT. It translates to CASTRGQQDQPQHF.

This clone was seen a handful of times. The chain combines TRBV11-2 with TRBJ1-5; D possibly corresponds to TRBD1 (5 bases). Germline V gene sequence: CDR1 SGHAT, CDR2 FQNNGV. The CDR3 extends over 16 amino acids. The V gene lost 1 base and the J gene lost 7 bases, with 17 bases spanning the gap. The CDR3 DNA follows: TGTGCCAGCAGCTTAGGAAACGGCAGGAGGGGCCAGCCCCAGCATTTT. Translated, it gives CASSLGNGRRGQPQHF.

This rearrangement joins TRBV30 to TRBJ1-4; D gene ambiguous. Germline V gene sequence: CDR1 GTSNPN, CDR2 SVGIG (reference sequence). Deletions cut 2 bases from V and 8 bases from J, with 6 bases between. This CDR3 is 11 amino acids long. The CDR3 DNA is TGTGCCTGGAGTATAAGGGAAAAACTGTTTTTT. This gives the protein CAWSIREKLFF.

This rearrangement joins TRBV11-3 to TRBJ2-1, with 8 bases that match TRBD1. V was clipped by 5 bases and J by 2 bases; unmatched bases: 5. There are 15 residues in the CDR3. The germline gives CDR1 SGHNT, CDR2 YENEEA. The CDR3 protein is CASSLAGGAYNEQFF. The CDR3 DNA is TGTGCCAGCAGCCTAGCAGGGGGCGCCTACAATGAGCAGTTCTTC.

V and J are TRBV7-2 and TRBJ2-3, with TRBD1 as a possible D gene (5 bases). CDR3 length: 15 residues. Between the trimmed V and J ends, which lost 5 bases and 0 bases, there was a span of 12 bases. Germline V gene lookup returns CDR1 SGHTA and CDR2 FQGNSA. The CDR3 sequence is CASSRRVFSTDTQYF. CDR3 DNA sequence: TGTGCCAGCAGCCGCAGGGTCTTCAGCACAGATACGCAGTATTTT. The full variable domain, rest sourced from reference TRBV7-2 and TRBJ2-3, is GAGVSQSPSNKVTEKGKDVELRCDPISGHTALYWYRQSLGQGLEFLIYFQGNSAPDKSGLPSDRFSAERTGGSVSTLTIQRTQQEDSAVYLCASSRRVFSTDTQYFGPGTRLTVL.